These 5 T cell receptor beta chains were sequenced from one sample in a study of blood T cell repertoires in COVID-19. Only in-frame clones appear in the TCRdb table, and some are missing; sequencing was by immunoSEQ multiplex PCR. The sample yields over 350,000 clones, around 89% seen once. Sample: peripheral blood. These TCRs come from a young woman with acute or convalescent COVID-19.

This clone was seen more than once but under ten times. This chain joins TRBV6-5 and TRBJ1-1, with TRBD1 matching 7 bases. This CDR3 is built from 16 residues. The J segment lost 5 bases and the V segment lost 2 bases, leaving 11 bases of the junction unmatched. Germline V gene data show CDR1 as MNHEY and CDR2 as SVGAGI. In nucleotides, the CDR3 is TGTGCCAGCAGTTACGAGTCCCTGACAGGGAAGACTGAAGCTTTCTTT. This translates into CASSYESLTGKTEAFF.

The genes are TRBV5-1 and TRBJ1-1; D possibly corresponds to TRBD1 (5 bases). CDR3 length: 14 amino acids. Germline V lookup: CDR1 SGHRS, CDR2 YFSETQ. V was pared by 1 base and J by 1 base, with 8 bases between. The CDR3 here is CASSLYQGNTEAFF. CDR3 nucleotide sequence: TGCGCCAGCAGCTTGTACCAGGGGAACACTGAAGCTTTCTTT.

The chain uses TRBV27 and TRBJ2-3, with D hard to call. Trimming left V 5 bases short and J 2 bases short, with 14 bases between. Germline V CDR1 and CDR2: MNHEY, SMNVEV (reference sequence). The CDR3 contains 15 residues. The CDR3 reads CASSQNSLYTDTQYF. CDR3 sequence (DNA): TGTGCCAGCAGTCAAAACTCACTCTACACAGATACGCAGTATTTT.

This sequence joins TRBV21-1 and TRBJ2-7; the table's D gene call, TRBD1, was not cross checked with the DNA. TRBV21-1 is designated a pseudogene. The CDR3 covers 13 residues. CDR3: CASSTPWGLRTDF. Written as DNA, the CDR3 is TGTGCCAGCAGCACCCCTTGGGGCCTCCGTACGGACTTC.

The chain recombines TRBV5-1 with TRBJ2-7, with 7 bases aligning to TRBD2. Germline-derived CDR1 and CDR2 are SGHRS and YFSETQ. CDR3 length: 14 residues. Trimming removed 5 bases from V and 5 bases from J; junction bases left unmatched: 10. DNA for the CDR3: TGCGCCAGCAGATCTCCGGGAGGCGCCGACGAGCAGTACTTC. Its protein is CASRSPGGADEQYF.